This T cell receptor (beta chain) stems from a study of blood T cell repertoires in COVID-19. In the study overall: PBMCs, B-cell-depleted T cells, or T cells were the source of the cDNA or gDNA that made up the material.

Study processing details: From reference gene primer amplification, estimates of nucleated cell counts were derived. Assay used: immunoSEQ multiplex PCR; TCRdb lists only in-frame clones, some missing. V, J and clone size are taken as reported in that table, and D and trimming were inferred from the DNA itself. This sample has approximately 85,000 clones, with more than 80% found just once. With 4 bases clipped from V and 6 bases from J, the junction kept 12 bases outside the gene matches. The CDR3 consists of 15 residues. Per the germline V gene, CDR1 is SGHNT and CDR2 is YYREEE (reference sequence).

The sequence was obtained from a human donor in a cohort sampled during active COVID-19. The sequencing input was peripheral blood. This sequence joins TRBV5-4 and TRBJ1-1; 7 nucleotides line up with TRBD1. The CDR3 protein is CASSTYSTGRAEAFF. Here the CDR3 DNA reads TGTGCCAGCAGCACCTACTCGACAGGGCGCGCTGAAGCTTTCTTT.